This TCR beta chain was sequenced during a study of blood T cell repertoires in COVID-19. Study in general: T cells, B-cell-depleted T cells, or PBMCs provided the cDNA or gDNA that served as material.

Produced via immunoSEQ multiplex PCR; TCRdb's table is partial and in-frame only. The sample lists approximately 60,000 clones, over 80% occurring once. Sequencing was performed on peripheral blood. The receptor was isolated from a woman of 80 years or more with acute or convalescent COVID-19.

The CDR3 DNA sequence: TGTGCCAGCAGTGAAGCCCTGGACAGACGGATCGAGCCCCAGCATTTT. It encodes CASSEALDRRIEPQHF. The V gene is TRBV6-1, the J gene TRBJ1-5, with a weak D call TRBD1 (6 bases). The germline V gene has CDR1 MNHNS and CDR2 SASEGT. Trimming pared 0 bases from V and 8 bases from J, leaving 17 bases between. This CDR3 has 16 amino acids.